Below, 29 T cell receptor beta chains from the same sample are listed, as sequenced in a study of blood T cell repertoires in COVID-19. Repertoires were generated with immunoSEQ multiplex PCR, while TCRdb's copy carries only in-frame clones and drops some. The sample includes some 370,000 clones, about four fifths of them seen just once. Specimen: PBMCs or T cells enriched from blood (not recorded which). The source is a woman between 45 and 60 years old who had recovered from COVID-19.

The chain joins TRBV7-8 to TRBJ2-3; 7 bases match TRBD2. The CDR3 is made up of 14 amino acids. The J segment lost 0 bases and the V segment lost 3 bases, leaving 0 bases of the junction unmatched. Germline V gene lookup returns CDR1 SGHVS and CDR2 FQNEAQ. CDR3 in DNA: TGTGCCAGCAGCTTCGGGGGGAGCACAGATACGCAGTATTTT. It codes for CASSFGGSTDTQYF.

The rearrangement uses TRBV28 and TRBJ1-5; 10 positions agree with TRBD1. Germline CDR1 and CDR2: MDHEN and SYDVKM. The CDR3 spans 15 residues. The J segment lost 2 bases and the V segment lost 3 bases, leaving 1 base of the junction unmatched. CDR3 sequence (DNA): TGTGCCAGCAGTTTCGGACAGGGGGGCAATCAGCCCCAGCATTTT. Amino acids: CASSFGQGGNQPQHF.

This clone has a count of ten or more. This chain connects TRBV7-2 to TRBJ1-5; D remains unclear. The V end was cut by 3 bases, the J end by 6 bases, with 15 bases between. CDR3 length: 15 amino acids. CDR1 and CDR2 from the germline V gene are SGHTA and FQGNSA. DNA for the CDR3: TGTGCCAGCAGCTTTCTTGGCACCGCCAGTCAGCCCCAGCATTTT. This translates into CASSFLGTASQPQHF.

V usage is TRBV6-2 or TRBV6-3 and J usage is TRBJ1-5; no clear D gene. Trimming took off 5 bases at V and 4 bases at J, with 9 bases between the two ends. Per the germline V gene, CDR1 is MNHEY and CDR2 is SVGEGT. The CDR3 has 13 amino acids. In DNA form, the CDR3 reads TGTGCCAGCAGTCCACCGGGAAATCAGCCCCAGCATTTT. This sequence encodes CASSPPGNQPQHF.

The chain links TRBV3-1 (or the pseudogene TRBV3-2) to TRBJ2-3; 7 nucleotides line up with TRBD2. The length of the CDR3 is 15 residues. Germline trimming cut 5 bases from V and 2 bases from J; bases unmatched to any gene: 7. Germline V gives CDR1 LGHDT, CDR2 YNNKEL (reference sequence). The CDR3 DNA follows: TGTGCCAGCAGCTCGCTTCGGGGGGACACAGATACGCAGTATTTT. The encoded protein is CASSSLRGDTDTQYF.

The rearrangement links TRBV19 to TRBJ2-7, with D possibly TRBD1 on 6 matching bases. The length of the CDR3 is 13 residues. V dropped 2 bases and J dropped 2 bases, with 7 bases sitting between them. Germline CDR1 is LNHDA and CDR2 is SQIVND (reference sequence). Here the CDR3 DNA reads TGTGCCAGTAGTATACAGGGGCCCTACGAGCAGTACTTC. Its protein product is CASSIQGPYEQYF.

This clone was observed a single time. The rearrangement uses TRBV5-5 and TRBJ1-2, with 8 bases matching TRBD1. The CDR3 contains 14 residues. After removal of 5 bases from V and 6 bases from J, the junction contained 9 bases not matched to a gene. Looked up from germline, CDR1 is SGHKS and CDR2 is YYEKEE (reference sequence). The CDR3 sequence is CASSQRTGSNGYTF. The CDR3 DNA reads as TGTGCCAGCAGTCAGAGGACAGGGAGTAATGGCTACACCTTC.

This clone is a singleton in its sample. The genes are TRBV4-2 and TRBJ1-2, with a possible D match to TRBD1 (5 bases). Germline assignment: CDR1 LGHNA and CDR2 YNFKEQ. The V and J ends lost 2 bases and 5 bases respectively, with 12 bases between them. The length of the CDR3 is 14 residues. The CDR3 is CASSQITGNYGYTF. CDR3 in DNA: TGTGCCAGCAGCCAAATTACAGGAAATTATGGCTACACCTTC.

V gene TRBV5-1 combines with J gene TRBJ2-5; D perhaps matches TRBD1 (6 bases). Germline values: CDR1 SGHRS, CDR2 YFSETQ. Trimming removed 1 base from V and 1 base from J, with 11 bases in between. The CDR3 has 15 amino acids. The CDR3: CASSLTGIIQETQYF. DNA of the CDR3: TGCGCCAGCAGCTTGACAGGGATTATCCAAGAGACCCAGTACTTC.

The gene calls are TRBV28 and TRBJ1-2; perhaps TRBD1 as D (6 bases). Germline values: CDR1 MDHEN, CDR2 SYDVKM. This CDR3 has 13 residues. The V and J ends lost 5 bases and 8 bases respectively, with 15 bases between them. The CDR3 DNA sequence: TGTGCCAGCAGTGCTCTAAAGGGGGACGGCTACACCTTC. It encodes CASSALKGDGYTF.

This clone was counted only a few times. The genes are TRBV7-2 and TRBJ2-2, with D possibly being TRBD1 (5 bases). Trimming pared 1 base from V and 3 bases from J, leaving 9 bases between. Germline loops: CDR1 SGHTA, CDR2 FQGNSA. The CDR3 covers 15 residues. The CDR3 sequence: CASSLGQTHTGELFF. CDR3 nucleotide sequence: TGTGCCAGCAGCTTAGGACAGACCCACACCGGGGAGCTGTTTTTT.

The rearrangement joins TRBV24-1 to TRBJ2-3, with 7 positions matching TRBD2. CDR3 length: 15 amino acids. V lost 9 bases, J lost 4 bases, and 12 bases stayed unmatched. Germline assignment: CDR1 KGHDR and CDR2 SFDVKD. This CDR3 is CATSGGGGVPDTQYF. The CDR3 DNA is TGTGCCACCTCGGGCGGCGGGGGAGTCCCAGATACGCAGTATTTT.

This clone showed up just once. V usage is TRBV30 and J usage is TRBJ1-4, with 8 positions matching TRBD1. The CDR3 length is 14 residues. Germline CDR1 GTSNPN, CDR2 SVGIG (reference sequence). Unmatched junction bases numbered 6, after V lost 1 base and J lost 8 bases. The DNA for the CDR3 is TGTGCCTGGAGTGGGACAGGGAATGAGGAAAAACTGTTTTTT. Translating gives CAWSGTGNEEKLFF.

The V gene is TRBV6-2 or TRBV6-3, the J gene TRBJ2-7, with D possibly being TRBD1 (6 bases). CDR3 length equals 13 residues. Deletions cut 4 bases from V and 4 bases from J, with 11 bases between. Germline CDR1 MNHEY, CDR2 SVGEGT. The DNA for the CDR3 is TGTGCCAGCAGTTTTCTTCAGGGGTACGAGCAGTACTTC. It specifies CASSFLQGYEQYF.

J is TRBJ2-4 and V is TRBV3-1 (or the pseudogene TRBV3-2); D perhaps matches TRBD1 (6 bases). Looked up from germline, CDR1 is LGHDT and CDR2 is YNNKEL (reference sequence). The germline V and J ends were trimmed by 0 bases and 0 bases, with 12 bases remaining between them. This CDR3 has 17 amino acids. CDR3 nucleotide sequence: TGTGCCAGCAGCCAAGACGGACAGCCCCTAGCCAAAAACATTCAGTACTTC. Protein sequence: CASSQDGQPLAKNIQYF.

This clone was picked up one time. V gene TRBV11-2 combines with J gene TRBJ2-2, with TRBD2 identical over 7 bases. V gave up 1 base and J gave up 9 bases; unmatched junction bases: 5. In germline, CDR1 is SGHAT, CDR2 FQNNGV. This CDR3 has 14 amino acids. DNA of the CDR3: TGTGCCAGCAGCTTAGTCGCGCGGGAGAGGGAGCTGTTTTTT. Its translation: CASSLVARERELFF.

The gene calls are TRBV19 and TRBJ1-1; D is unresolved. Germline CDR1 LNHDA, CDR2 SQIVND (reference sequence). The CDR3 consists of 16 residues. Trimming removed 3 bases from V and 4 bases from J, with 18 bases in between. The CDR3 region is CASSIDGGWLSTEAFF. CDR3 in DNA: TGTGCCAGTAGTATCGACGGCGGGTGGCTGAGCACTGAAGCTTTCTTT.

The gene calls are TRBV9 and TRBJ1-4; D uncertain. Germline V gene data show CDR1 as SGDLS and CDR2 as YYNGEE. Between the trimmed V and J ends, which lost 4 bases and 0 bases, there was a span of 10 bases. The CDR3 has 15 residues. The CDR3 region is CASSRGPSTNEKLFF. CDR3 nucleotide sequence: TGTGCCAGCAGCCGCGGGCCATCAACTAATGAAAAACTGTTTTTT.

V is TRBV20-1 and J is TRBJ1-1; a possible D gene is TRBD1 (6 bases). Germline assignment: CDR1 DFQATT and CDR2 SNEGSKA (reference sequence). The CDR3 runs 14 residues. Between the trimmed V and J ends, which lost 3 bases and 3 bases, there was a span of 14 bases. CDR3 DNA sequence: TGCAGTGCTAGTAAGCCAGGGGTGGACACTGAAGCTTTCTTT. Amino acids: CSASKPGVDTEAFF.

The V call is TRBV2, the J call TRBJ2-7; D is undetermined. The CDR3 totals 11 residues. V lost 8 bases to trimming and J lost 1 base, with 6 bases between them. CDR1 is SNHLY and CDR2 is FYNNEI in the germline V gene. In nucleotides, the CDR3 is TGTGCCAGCCGCGGTTCCTACGAGCAGTACTTC. This translates into CASRGSYEQYF.

This chain connects TRBV4-3 to TRBJ2-1, with D maybe TRBD2 (7 bases). Germline V gene sequence: CDR1 LGHNA, CDR2 YSLEER. This CDR3 comprises 17 residues. Trimming cost V 3 bases and J 4 bases, with 19 bases left between them. For the CDR3, the DNA is TGCGCCAGCAGCCAGGAACCCACGGGGGGCCAGTACAATGAGCAGTTCTTC. This gives the protein CASSQEPTGGQYNEQFF.

The V gene is TRBV7-9, the J gene TRBJ1-1, with 7 bases identical to TRBD1. The CDR3 has 14 residues. Germline loops: CDR1 SEHNR, CDR2 FQNEAQ (reference sequence). With V trimmed by 5 bases and J by 3 bases, 6 bases remained unmatched. The CDR3 bases are TGTGCCAGCAGCAGAGACAGGGTGGACACTGAAGCTTTCTTT. Amino acid sequence: CASSRDRVDTEAFF.

Here the CDR3 DNA reads TGTGCCAGCAGCTTAGCAGGGGATAACACTGAAGCTTTCTTT. Amino acids: CASSLAGDNTEAFF. This rearrangement joins TRBV11-3 to TRBJ1-1; possible D gene TRBD1, 6 bases. Trimming removed 1 base at V and 2 bases at J, with 8 bases between. CDR1 and CDR2 (germline): SGHNT, YENEEA. This CDR3 has 14 amino acids.

This rearrangement joins TRBV7-2 to TRBJ2-7; D gene ambiguous. Deletions cut 3 bases from V and 0 bases from J, with 6 bases between. The CDR3 runs to 13 residues. Looked up from germline, CDR1 is SGHTA and CDR2 is FQGNSA. CDR3 residues: CASSFTSSYEQYF. The CDR3, as DNA: TGTGCCAGCAGCTTCACGAGCTCCTACGAGCAGTACTTC.

The CDR3 bases are TGCAGTGCTAGTTGGACAGGGTCCTATGGCTACACCTTC. Protein sequence: CSASWTGSYGYTF. V is TRBV20-1 and J is TRBJ1-2; the match to TRBD1 covers 8 bases. This CDR3 region has 13 residues. Germline V gene data show CDR1 as DFQATT and CDR2 as SNEGSKA (reference sequence). V lost 3 bases and J lost 4; bases outside the gene matches: 4.

The rearrangement links TRBV6-1 to TRBJ1-2, with D hard to call. Trimming removed 0 bases from V and 8 bases from J, with 10 bases in between. The CDR3 spans 13 residues. Germline-derived CDR1 and CDR2 are MNHNS and SASEGT. CDR3: CASSEARKRGYTF. CDR3 DNA sequence: TGTGCCAGCAGTGAAGCCAGGAAACGGGGCTACACCTTC.

This chain connects TRBV5-6 to TRBJ1-1; D is uncertain. CDR1 and CDR2 (germline): SGHDT, YYEEEE. V was shortened by 0 bases and J by 3 bases, with 12 bases between the two germline ends. CDR3 length equals 15 residues. Here the CDR3 DNA reads TGTGCCAGCAGCTTGGCAGGCGTTACATACACTGAAGCTTTCTTT. Its protein product is CASSLAGVTYTEAFF.

The CDR3 DNA is TGCGCCAGCAGCGTCGGACTAGCGGGAAACATCAATGAGCAGTTCTTC. Translated, it gives CASSVGLAGNINEQFF. The V call is TRBV5-1, the J call TRBJ2-1; 12 bases are shared with TRBD2. V trimming: 4 bases; J trimming: 6 bases; junction bases outside the gene matches: 8. This CDR3 is built from 16 residues. The germline V gene has CDR1 SGHRS and CDR2 YFSETQ.

This clone was found a few times. This chain links TRBV7-6 with TRBJ1-2, with 12 bases identical to TRBD1. The length of the CDR3 is 16 residues. Germline values: CDR1 SGHVS, CDR2 FNYEAQ. After removal of 0 bases from V and 5 bases from J, the junction contained 4 bases not matched to a gene. The CDR3 protein is CASSLAGTGGLYGYTF. For the CDR3, the DNA is TGTGCCAGCAGCTTAGCGGGGACAGGGGGCTTGTATGGCTACACCTTC. Drawing the rest from reference TRBV7-6 and TRBJ1-2, the complete variable domain is GAGVSQSPRYKVTKRGQDVALRCDPISGHVSLYWYRQALGQGPEFLTYFNYEAQQDKSGLPNDRFSAERPEGSISTLTIQRTEQRDSAMYRCASSLAGTGGLYGYTFGSGTRLTVV.